This T cell receptor beta chain was documented in a study of spatial heterogeneity in lung cancer (dated by TCRdb to between 2018 and 2021). In the study overall: Samples were obtained from 72 patients with early-stage, untreated non-small cell lung cancer from the lung TRACERx cohort. Follow-up PBMC samples were sequenced whenever available, with the median time to follow-up being approximately 2 years after resection. Beta-chain transcripts were consistently detected in greater numbers than alpha-chain transcripts, which likely reflected higher beta-chain transcript abundance. In the raw uncorrected reads, each unique combination of TCR and UMI appeared more than ten times on average. In non-small cell lung cancer, the study quantitatively compared TCR alpha and beta repertoires across several tumor regions, matched nontumor lung, and blood. Nonsynonymous mutation counts, determined by whole-exome sequencing of tumor tissue, were related to TCR repertoire features. At surgery, both alpha and beta chains were TCR-sequenced in some 220 tumor regions, fewer than 80 matched nontumor lung samples and a few dozen PBMC samples. Overall study results and their limits: Only 15 or so patients were included in comparisons of baseline and follow-up blood repertoires. Additional single-cell paired TCR alpha and beta sequencing was considered necessary to confirm, at a functional level, the hypothesis that regional TCRs recognize regional mutations. Ubiquitous expanded tumor TCRs were found in blood more often at tumor resection than at routine follow-up.

Preparation of the library involved 5' RACE. Reads for this sample came from a NextSeq 500. In the TCR library protocol, a unique molecular identifier was attached to each TCR cDNA molecule so that PCR and sequencing errors could be corrected. Per the authors' processing: Decombinator tools were used for TCR identification, UMI-based error correction and CDR3 extraction. Expanded TCRs were defined as those above a frequency of 2 per 1,000, corresponding to the top 1% of the tumor frequency distribution. Renyi diversity was calculated using the R vegan package after each repertoire was subsampled 100 times to 5,000 TCRs. CDR3 similarity networks were constructed using string-kernel similarity of amino acid triplets, with links drawn between CDR3s whose pairwise similarity was above 0.82. TCRdb redid the processing of the public reads, applying fastp at Q25 and MiXCR, and retained in-frame beta chains. Every distinct CDR3 protein forms one entry, paired with its most common genes and DNA. TCRdb's processing, not the authors' own work, is the source of the V and J calls. For this sample there are approximately 39,000 distinct CDR3 sequences; about 7.6% appear just once. The ten largest make up over 8% of the sample.

This clonotype was counted at least ten times. The specificity of this receptor is unknown. Base qualities are not provided; no much larger clone lies one nucleotide away. The sample's time point label is to be understood as: blood at routine non-recurrence follow-up after resection. Without any cell sorting, TCR sequencing was performed on whole RNA extracted either from tumor and nontumor lung tissue or from cryopreserved PBMC samples. A patient was chosen for TCR sequencing only when enough RNA was available from at least two tumor regions. The germline V gene (reference sequence) provides CDR1 LGHDT and CDR2 YNNKEL. Reading from cysteine to phenylalanine, the CDR3 counts 14 amino acids. Just the 42-base CDR3 DNA is kept, in frame starting at base 1. V lost 1 base and J lost 5 bases, and the count of bases not matched to a germline gene is 5.

The chain is assembled from TRBV3-1 and TRBJ2-7, and TRBD1 aligns with 7 junction nucleotides. Sample: PBMCs, taken at follow-up. This receptor was taken from a male donor with early-stage non-small cell lung cancer. For the CDR3, the sequence is CASSQADRADEQYF. The DNA sequence is given as TGTGCCAGCAGCCAAGCCGACAGGGCCGACGAGCAGTACTTC.